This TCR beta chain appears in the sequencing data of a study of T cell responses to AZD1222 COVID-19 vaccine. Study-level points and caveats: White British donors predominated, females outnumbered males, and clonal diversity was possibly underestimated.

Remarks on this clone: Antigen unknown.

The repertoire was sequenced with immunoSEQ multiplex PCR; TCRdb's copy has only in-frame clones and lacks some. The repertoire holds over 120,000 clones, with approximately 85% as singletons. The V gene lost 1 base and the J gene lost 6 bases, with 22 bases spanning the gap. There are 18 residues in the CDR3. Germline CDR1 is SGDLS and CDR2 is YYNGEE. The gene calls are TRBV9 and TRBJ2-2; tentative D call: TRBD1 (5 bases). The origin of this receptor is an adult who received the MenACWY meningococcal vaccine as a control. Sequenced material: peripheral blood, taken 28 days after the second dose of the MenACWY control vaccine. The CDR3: CASSVRETQGVGAGELFF. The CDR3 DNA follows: TGTGCCAGCAGCGTAAGGGAAACGCAGGGTGTGGGCGCCGGGGAGCTGTTTTTT.